These 9 T cell receptor beta chains share one sample of origin, sequenced in a study of shared clonotypes between healthy human individuals (dated by TCRdb to 2019 to 2021). Library generation was performed with the immunoSEQ multiplex PCR assay. TCRdb carries this immuneACCESS record with in-frame sequences only. Its versions omit some clonotypes, under half of them owing to an unresolved V gene in the studies checked, with the rest unexplained. This sample has about 500,000 clones in its table, and 60% to 80% of those were observed once. The ten largest clones add up to around 12% of the sample. The sample was PBMCs. These receptors all come from a woman aged 40 to 49 in good health. Some clones in this sample may be carry-over from other donors' samples.

The CDR3, as DNA: TGTGCCAGCAGCCGACAGGGTTTGTGGTTCTTC. Protein: CASSRQGLWFF. This rearrangement joins TRBV27 to TRBJ2-1; TRBD1 matches 7 bases. Trimming removed 6 bases from V and 15 bases from J; junction bases left unmatched: 8. In germline, CDR1 is MNHEY, CDR2 SMNVEV (reference sequence). CDR3 size: 11 residues.

The CDR3 DNA reads TGTGCCAGTAGTACCCTTTATGGCTACACCTTC. Encoded protein: CASSTLYGYTF. The chain combines TRBV19 with TRBJ1-2; the D is unclear. The length of the CDR3 is 11 residues. V was shortened by 4 bases and J by 5 bases, with 5 bases between the two germline ends. Germline V gene lookup returns CDR1 LNHDA and CDR2 SQIVND (reference sequence).

This chain uses TRBV18 with TRBJ1-1; D ambiguous. The V gene lost 4 bases and the J gene lost 3 bases, with 9 bases spanning the gap. The CDR3 consists of 13 residues. CDR1 and CDR2 from the germline V gene are KGHSH and LQKENI. The CDR3 is CASSQSKDTEAFF. CDR3 bases: TGTGCCAGCTCACAGAGTAAGGACACTGAAGCTTTCTTT.

The chain has TRBV9 and TRBJ2-2, with TRBD1 identical over 9 bases. The CDR3 consists of 15 residues. Germline V gene sequence: CDR1 SGDLS, CDR2 YYNGEE. The trim removed 3 bases at V and 5 bases at J, leaving 5 bases unmatched. CDR3 loop: CASSATGGTTGELFF. DNA of the CDR3: TGTGCCAGCAGCGCTACAGGGGGCACTACCGGGGAGCTGTTTTTT.

This clone was observed once. V usage is TRBV11-3 and J usage is TRBJ2-2; 11 bases map to TRBD1. The CDR3 loop spans 14 amino acids. J was trimmed by 9 bases and V by 2 bases; bases with no gene match: 2. Germline V CDR1 and CDR2: SGHNT, YENEEA. CDR3 sequence reads: CASSLRTGGRELFF. The DNA for the CDR3 is TGTGCCAGCAGCTTACGGACAGGGGGCCGGGAGCTGTTTTTT.

This clone was observed a handful of times. A far larger clone lies a single base away; this is likely a read error. The rearrangement joins TRBV30 to TRBJ1-1; 7 bases match TRBD1. V shed 2 bases, J shed 8 bases, and the junction held 17 bases outside the gene matches. The germline CDR1 and CDR2 sequences are GTSNPN and SVGIG (reference sequence). The CDR3 consists of 16 residues. The CDR3 region is CAWSHGLGQLRREAFF. CDR3 nucleotides: TGTGCCTGGAGTCACGGCCTGGGACAGCTGAGGCGGGAAGCTTTCTTT.

This clone was seen only once. This rearrangement joins TRBV18 to TRBJ1-4, with D hard to call. Germline values: CDR1 KGHSH, CDR2 LQKENI. V lost 2 bases and J 8 bases, leaving 18 bases between the germline ends. The CDR3 extends over 16 amino acids. The CDR3 DNA reads as TGTGCCAGCTCACCATCCGGCAGCAAGGCGGAAGAAAAACTGTTTTTT. Translating gives CASSPSGSKAEEKLFF.

The chain employs TRBV18 and TRBJ2-5; D remains unclear. The CDR3 covers 14 residues. The V end was cut by 3 bases, the J end by 3 bases, with 11 bases between. Germline V CDR1 and CDR2: KGHSH, LQKENI. CDR3 DNA sequence: TGTGCCAGCTCACCCGTTGTTGGTGAAGAGACCCAGTACTTC. Translated, it gives CASSPVVGEETQYF. Complete variable domain (other parts from reference TRBV18 and TRBJ2-5): NAGVMQNPRHLVRRRGQEARLRCSPMKGHSHVYWYRQLPEEGLKFMVYLQKENIIDESGMPKERFSAEFPKEGPSILRIQQVVRGDSAAYFCASSPVVGEETQYFGPGTRLLVL.

The genes are TRBV7-6 and TRBJ2-7; tentatively, D is TRBD1 or TRBD2 (6 bases each). The J call is doubtful: the DNA matches TRBJ2-5 better. The CDR3 has 14 residues. The germline gives CDR1 SGHVS, CDR2 FNYEAQ. In DNA, the CDR3 is TGTGCCAGCAGCTTAACTAGGGGGGCGGAGACCCAGTACTTC. As protein: CASSLTRGAETQYF.